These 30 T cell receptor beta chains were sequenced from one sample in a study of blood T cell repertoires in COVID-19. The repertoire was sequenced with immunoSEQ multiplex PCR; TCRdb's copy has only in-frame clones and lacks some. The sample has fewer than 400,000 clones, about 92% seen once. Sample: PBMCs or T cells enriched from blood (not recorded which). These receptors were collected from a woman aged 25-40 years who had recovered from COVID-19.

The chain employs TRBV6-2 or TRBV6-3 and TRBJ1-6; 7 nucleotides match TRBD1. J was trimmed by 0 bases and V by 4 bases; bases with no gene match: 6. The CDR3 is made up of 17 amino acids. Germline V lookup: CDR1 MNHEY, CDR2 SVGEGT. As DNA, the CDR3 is TGTGCCAGCAGTTTCGTCCGACAGGGCTCCTATAATTCACCCCTCCACTTT. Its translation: CASSFVRQGSYNSPLHF.

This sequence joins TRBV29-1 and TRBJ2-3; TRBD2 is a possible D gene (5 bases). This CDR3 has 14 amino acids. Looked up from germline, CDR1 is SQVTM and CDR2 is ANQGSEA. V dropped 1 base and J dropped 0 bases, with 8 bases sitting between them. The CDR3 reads CSVEGGQSTDTQYF. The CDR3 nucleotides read TGCAGCGTTGAAGGAGGGCAGAGCACAGATACGCAGTATTTT.

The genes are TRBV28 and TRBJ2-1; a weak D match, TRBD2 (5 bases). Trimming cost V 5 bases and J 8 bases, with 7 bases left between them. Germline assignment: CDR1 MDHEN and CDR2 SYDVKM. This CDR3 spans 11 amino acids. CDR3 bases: TGTGCCAGCAGTCCGGAGGATGAGCAGTTCTTC. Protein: CASSPEDEQFF.

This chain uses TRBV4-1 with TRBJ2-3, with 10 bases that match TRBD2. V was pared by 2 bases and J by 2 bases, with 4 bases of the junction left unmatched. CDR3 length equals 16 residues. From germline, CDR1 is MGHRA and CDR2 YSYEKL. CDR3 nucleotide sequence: TGCGCCAGCAGCCAACAGACTAGCGGGCCCACAGATACGCAGTATTTT. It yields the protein CASSQQTSGPTDTQYF.

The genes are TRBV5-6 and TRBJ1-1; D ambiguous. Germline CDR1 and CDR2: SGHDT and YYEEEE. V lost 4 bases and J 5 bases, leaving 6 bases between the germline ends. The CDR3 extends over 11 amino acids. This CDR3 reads CASSAGTEAFF. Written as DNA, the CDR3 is TGTGCCAGCAGCGCGGGTACTGAAGCTTTCTTT.

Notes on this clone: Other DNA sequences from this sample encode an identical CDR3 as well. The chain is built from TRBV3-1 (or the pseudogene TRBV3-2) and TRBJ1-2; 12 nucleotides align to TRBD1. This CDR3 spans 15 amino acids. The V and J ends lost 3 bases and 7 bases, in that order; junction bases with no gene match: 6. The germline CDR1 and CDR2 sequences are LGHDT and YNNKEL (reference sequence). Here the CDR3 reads CASSQTGQGAVGYTF. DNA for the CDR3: TGTGCCAGCAGCCAGACGGGACAGGGGGCGGTTGGCTACACCTTC.

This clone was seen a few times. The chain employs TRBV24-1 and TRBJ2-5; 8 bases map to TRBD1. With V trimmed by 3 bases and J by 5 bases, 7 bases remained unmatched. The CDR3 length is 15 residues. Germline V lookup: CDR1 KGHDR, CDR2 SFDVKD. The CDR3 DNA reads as TGTGCCACCAGTGATCGGACAGGGACTTTGGAGACCCAGTACTTC. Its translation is CATSDRTGTLETQYF.

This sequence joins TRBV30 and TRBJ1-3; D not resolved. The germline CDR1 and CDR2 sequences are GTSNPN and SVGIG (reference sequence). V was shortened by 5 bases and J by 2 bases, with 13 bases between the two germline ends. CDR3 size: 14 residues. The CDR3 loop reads CAWEGTGAGNTIYF. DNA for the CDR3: TGTGCCTGGGAAGGCACGGGAGCTGGAAACACCATATATTTT.

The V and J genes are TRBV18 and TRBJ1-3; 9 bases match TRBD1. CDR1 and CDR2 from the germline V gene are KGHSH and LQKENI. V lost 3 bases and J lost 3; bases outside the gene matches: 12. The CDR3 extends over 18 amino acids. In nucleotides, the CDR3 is TGTGCCAGCTCACCTTCACCTCGGGACAGGGCGGATGGAAACACCATATATTTT. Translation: CASSPSPRDRADGNTIYF.

The CDR3 spells CASSLRGGDGTYEQYF. The CDR3 coding sequence is TGTGCCAGCAGCTTAAGAGGGGGGGACGGAACCTACGAGCAGTACTTC. The rearrangement joins TRBV7-2 to TRBJ2-7; tentatively, D is TRBD2 (7 bases). Germline CDR1 SGHTA, CDR2 FQGNSA. V lost 2 bases, J lost 2 bases, and 16 bases lay in between. This CDR3 has 16 residues.

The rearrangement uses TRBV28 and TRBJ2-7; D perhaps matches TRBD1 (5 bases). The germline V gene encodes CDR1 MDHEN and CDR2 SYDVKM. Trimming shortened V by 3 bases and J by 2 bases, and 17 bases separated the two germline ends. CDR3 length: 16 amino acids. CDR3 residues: CASSFDRRRNTYEQYF. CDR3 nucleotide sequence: TGTGCCAGCAGTTTCGACAGAAGAAGAAATACCTACGAGCAGTACTTC.

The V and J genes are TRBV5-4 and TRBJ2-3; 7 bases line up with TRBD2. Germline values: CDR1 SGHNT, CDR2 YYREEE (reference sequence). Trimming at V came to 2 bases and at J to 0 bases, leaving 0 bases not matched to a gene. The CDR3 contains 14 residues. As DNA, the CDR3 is TGTGCCAGCAGCTTTAGCGGGAGCACAGATACGCAGTATTTT. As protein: CASSFSGSTDTQYF.

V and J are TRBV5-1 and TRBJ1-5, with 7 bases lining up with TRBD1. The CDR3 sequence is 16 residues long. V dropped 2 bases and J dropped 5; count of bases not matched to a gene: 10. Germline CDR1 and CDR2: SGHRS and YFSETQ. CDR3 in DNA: TGCGCCAGCAGCTTCAATCCCGGACAGGACTATCAGCCCCAGCATTTT. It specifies CASSFNPGQDYQPQHF.

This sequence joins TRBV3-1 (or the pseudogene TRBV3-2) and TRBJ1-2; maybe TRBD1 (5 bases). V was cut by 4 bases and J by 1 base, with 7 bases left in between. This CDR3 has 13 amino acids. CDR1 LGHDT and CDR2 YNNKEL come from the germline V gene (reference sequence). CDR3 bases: TGTGCCAGCAGCCGTCAGGGTAACTATGGCTACACCTTC. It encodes CASSRQGNYGYTF.

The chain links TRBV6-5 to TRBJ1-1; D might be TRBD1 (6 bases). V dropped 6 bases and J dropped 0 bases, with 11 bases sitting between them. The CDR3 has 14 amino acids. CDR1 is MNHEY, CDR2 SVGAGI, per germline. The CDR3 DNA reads TGTGCCAGCAGCCAGGGACATTTGAACACTGAAGCTTTCTTT. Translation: CASSQGHLNTEAFF.

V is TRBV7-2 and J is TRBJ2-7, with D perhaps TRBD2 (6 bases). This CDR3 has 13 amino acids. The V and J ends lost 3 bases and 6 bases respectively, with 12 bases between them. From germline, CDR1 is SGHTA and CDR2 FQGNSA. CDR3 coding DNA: TGTGCCAGCAGCTTGACTAGGAGTGGCGAGCAGTACTTC. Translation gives CASSLTRSGEQYF.

CDR3 amino acids: CTSSRENRTSPWFGNEQFF. CDR3 in DNA: TGCACCAGCAGCCGCGAAAACAGGACTAGCCCTTGGTTTGGCAATGAGCAGTTCTTC. The V gene is TRBV1, the J gene TRBJ2-1; TRBD2, the table's D call, was not compared with the DNA. TRBV1 corresponds to a pseudogene. This CDR3 comprises 19 residues.

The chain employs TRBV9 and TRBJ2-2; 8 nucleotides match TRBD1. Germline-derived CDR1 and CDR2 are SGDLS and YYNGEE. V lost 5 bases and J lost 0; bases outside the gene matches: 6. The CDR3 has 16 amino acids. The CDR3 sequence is CASRYPGQANTGELFF. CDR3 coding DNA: TGTGCCAGCAGGTATCCGGGACAGGCGAACACCGGGGAGCTGTTTTTT.

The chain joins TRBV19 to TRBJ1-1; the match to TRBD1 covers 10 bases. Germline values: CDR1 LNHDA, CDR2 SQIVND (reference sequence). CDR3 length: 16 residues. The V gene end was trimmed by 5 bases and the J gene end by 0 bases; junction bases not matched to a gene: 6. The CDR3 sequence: CASSARDRGMNTEAFF. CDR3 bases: TGTGCCAGTAGTGCCCGGGACAGGGGAATGAACACTGAAGCTTTCTTT.

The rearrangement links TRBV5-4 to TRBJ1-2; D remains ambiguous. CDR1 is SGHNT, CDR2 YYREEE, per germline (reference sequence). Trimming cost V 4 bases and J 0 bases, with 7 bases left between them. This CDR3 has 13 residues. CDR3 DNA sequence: TGTGCCAGCAGCGCCACACCTAACTATGGCTACACCTTC. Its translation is CASSATPNYGYTF.

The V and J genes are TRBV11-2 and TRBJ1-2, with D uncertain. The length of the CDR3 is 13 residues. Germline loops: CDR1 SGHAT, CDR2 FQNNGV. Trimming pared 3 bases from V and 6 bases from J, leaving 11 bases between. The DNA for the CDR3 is TGTGCCAGCAGCTTGATGTTGGGCGATGGCTACACCTTC. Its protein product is CASSLMLGDGYTF.

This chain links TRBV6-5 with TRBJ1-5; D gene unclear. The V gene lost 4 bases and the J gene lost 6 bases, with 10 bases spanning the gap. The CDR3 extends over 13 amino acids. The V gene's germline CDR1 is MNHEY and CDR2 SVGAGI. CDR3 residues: CASSSAGGQPQHF. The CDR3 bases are TGTGCCAGCAGTTCCGCCGGTGGTCAGCCCCAGCATTTT.

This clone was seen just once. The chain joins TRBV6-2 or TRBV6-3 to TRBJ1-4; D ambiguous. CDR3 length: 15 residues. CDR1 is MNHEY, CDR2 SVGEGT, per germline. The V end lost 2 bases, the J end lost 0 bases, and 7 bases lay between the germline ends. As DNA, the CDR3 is TGTGCCAGCAGTTACGGGGAGTCAACTAATGAAAAACTGTTTTTT. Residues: CASSYGESTNEKLFF.

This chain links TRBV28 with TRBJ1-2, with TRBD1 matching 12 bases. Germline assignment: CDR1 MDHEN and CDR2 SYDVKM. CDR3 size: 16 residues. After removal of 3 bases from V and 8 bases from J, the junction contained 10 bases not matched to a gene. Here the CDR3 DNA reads TGTGCCAGCAGTTTGAGCGAGGGACAGGGGGCGTCCGGCTACACCTTC. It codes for CASSLSEGQGASGYTF.

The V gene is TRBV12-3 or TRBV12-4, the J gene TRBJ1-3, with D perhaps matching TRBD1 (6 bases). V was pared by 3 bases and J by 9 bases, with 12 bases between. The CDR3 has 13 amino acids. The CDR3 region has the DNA TGTGCCAGCAGTTTGTCAGGGGCCCTCACCATATATTTT. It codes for CASSLSGALTIYF.

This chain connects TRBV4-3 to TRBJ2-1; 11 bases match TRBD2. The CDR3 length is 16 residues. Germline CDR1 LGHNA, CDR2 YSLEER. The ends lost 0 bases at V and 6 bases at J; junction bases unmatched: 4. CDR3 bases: TGCGCCAGCAGCCAAGATAGGCTAGCGGGAGGCAATGAGCAGTTCTTC. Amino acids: CASSQDRLAGGNEQFF.

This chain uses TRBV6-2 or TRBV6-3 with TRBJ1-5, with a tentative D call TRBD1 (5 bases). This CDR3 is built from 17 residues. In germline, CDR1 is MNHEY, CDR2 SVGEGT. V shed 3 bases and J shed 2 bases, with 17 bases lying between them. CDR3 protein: CASSYGSGRGGNQPQHF. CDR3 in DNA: TGTGCCAGCAGTTATGGGTCAGGGCGGGGTGGCAATCAGCCCCAGCATTTT.

In DNA form, the CDR3 reads TGTGCCAGCAGTTTTGGGGGGAGCACTGAAGCTTTCTTT. Translating it yields CASSFGGSTEAFF. The chain joins TRBV27 to TRBJ1-1; D may be TRBD1 (5 bases). The CDR3 runs 13 residues. The V and J ends lost 3 bases and 4 bases respectively, with 9 bases between them. Germline loops: CDR1 MNHEY, CDR2 SMNVEV (reference sequence).

The CDR3 nucleotides read TGTGCCACGGGACAGGGGCCCTCTGGAAACACCATATATTTT. Its translation: CATGQGPSGNTIYF. The V call is TRBV10-3, the J call TRBJ1-3; TRBD1 matches at 10 bases. The V gene's germline CDR1 is ENHRY and CDR2 SYGVKD. The V and J ends lost 10 bases and 0 bases, in that order; junction bases with no gene match: 3. CDR3 length: 14 amino acids.

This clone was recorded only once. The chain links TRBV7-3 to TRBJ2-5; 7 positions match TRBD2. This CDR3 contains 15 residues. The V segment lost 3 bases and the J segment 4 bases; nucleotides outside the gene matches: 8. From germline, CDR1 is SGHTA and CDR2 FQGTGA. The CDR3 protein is CASSLVGGSLETQYF. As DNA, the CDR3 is TGTGCCAGCAGCTTGGTCGGCGGGAGCCTAGAGACCCAGTACTTC.